What follows are 30 T cell receptor beta chains derived from one specimen sequenced in a study of monozygotic twins with inflammatory bowel disease. TCRdb reprocessed the 5' RACE reads and stores each CDR3 protein as one record, lacking DNA. The sample table includes around 150,000 distinct CDR3 sequences. Material: blood. The receptors stem from a human donor with ulcerative colitis or Crohn's disease, or a healthy co-twin of an affected twin (not recorded which).

The rearrangement links TRBV10-3 to TRBJ2-7; the TRBD2 assignment by TCRdb is unverifiable without DNA. Per germline, CDR1 ENHRY and CDR2 SYGVKD. The CDR3 has 14 residues. The CDR3 is CAISSSGHDSGQYF.

This rearrangement joins TRBV9 to TRBJ2-7. The CDR3 spans 11 residues. Germline CDR1 is SGDLS and CDR2 is YYNGEE. The CDR3 protein is CASSIIYEQYF. The full variable domain, in which reference TRBV9 and TRBJ2-7 provide the parts outside the CDR3, is DSGVTQTPKHLITATGQRVTLRCSPRSGDLSVYWYQQSLDQGLQFLIQYYNGEERAKGNILERFSAQQFPDLHSELNLSSLELGDSALYFCASSIIYEQYFGPGTRLTVT.

This chain uses TRBV2 with TRBJ2-5; there is no DNA to check the TCRdb D call of TRBD1. This CDR3 has 15 residues. The germline gives CDR1 SNHLY, CDR2 FYNNEI. CDR3 in amino acids: CASSEGSTGGGTQYF.

This sequence joins TRBV5-6 and TRBJ2-2; absent DNA, TCRdb's TRBD1 call cannot be checked. In germline, CDR1 is SGHDT, CDR2 YYEEEE. The CDR3 totals 15 residues. The CDR3 spells CASRFGTANTGELFF.

The rearrangement uses TRBV7-6 and TRBJ2-7. This CDR3 has 17 amino acids. Germline V lookup: CDR1 SGHVS, CDR2 FNYEAQ. This CDR3 reads CASSLAIGVRGAYEQYF.

The V gene is TRBV11-2, the J gene TRBJ2-5; TCRdb returns TRBD1, unconfirmable since there is no DNA. In germline, CDR1 is SGHAT, CDR2 FQNNGV. The CDR3 runs to 16 residues. The CDR3 loop is CASSEGGRWREETQYF. The whole variable domain, filled in from reference TRBV11-2 and TRBJ2-5, reads EAGVAQSPRYKIIEKRQSVAFWCNPISGHATLYWYQQILGQGPKLLIQFQNNGVVDDSQLPKDRFSAERLKGVDSTLKIQPAKLEDSAVYLCASSEGGRWREETQYFGPGTRLLVL.

The chain combines TRBV5-4 with TRBJ1-1; TCRdb names TRBD1, which stays unverified in the absence of DNA. This CDR3 has 17 residues. Germline V gene lookup returns CDR1 SGHNT and CDR2 YYREEE (reference sequence). The CDR3 here is CASSSRPGQGGFTEAFF.

The chain is built from TRBV4-1 and TRBJ1-2; the D gene TCRdb calls, TRBD1, cannot be checked with no DNA. CDR1 is MGHRA, CDR2 YSYEKL, per germline. CDR3 length equals 15 residues. The CDR3 region is CASSQDYRGYYGYTF.

The V and J genes are TRBV7-8 and TRBJ2-1. The CDR3 is made up of 15 amino acids. The germline V gene encodes CDR1 SGHVS and CDR2 FQNEAQ. The CDR3 sequence: CASSLWRDSYNEQFF. The full variable domain, with the rest looked up from reference TRBV7-8 and TRBJ2-1, is GAGVSQSPRYKVAKRGQDVALRCDPISGHVSLFWYQQALGQGPEFLTYFQNEAQLDKSGLPSDRFFAERPEGSVSTLKIQRTQQEDSAVYLCASSLWRDSYNEQFFGPGTRLTVL.

The chain employs TRBV3-1 and TRBJ2-3; TCRdb calls TRBD2, which cannot be checked without DNA. This CDR3 is 16 amino acids long. Germline V CDR1 and CDR2: LGHDT, YNNKEL (reference sequence). This chain's CDR3 is CASSQGLAGGTDTQYF.

The J gene is TRBJ1-5, the V gene TRBV30. The CDR3 covers 13 residues. Germline CDR1 GTSNPN, CDR2 SVGIG (reference sequence). The CDR3 region is CAWSGGRGQPQHF.

The chain joins TRBV20-1 to TRBJ2-5. The CDR3 length is 13 residues. Germline CDR1 reads DFQATT; CDR2 reads SNEGSKA (reference sequence). The chain's CDR3 is CSASLGDQETQYF.

V gene TRBV6-5 combines with J gene TRBJ2-3. This CDR3 has 14 residues. CDR1 is MNHEY and CDR2 is SVGAGI in the germline V gene. The chain's CDR3 is CASSYSRRGDTQYF.

V usage is TRBV3-1 and J usage is TRBJ2-2. Germline-derived CDR1 and CDR2 are LGHDT and YNNKEL (reference sequence). This CDR3 spans 13 amino acids. The CDR3: CASSQVRAGELFF.

The V and J genes are TRBV5-1 and TRBJ1-3. Germline CDR1 is SGHRS and CDR2 is YFSETQ. The CDR3 spans 15 residues. CDR3 sequence: CASSSAGNSGNTIYF.

V and J are TRBV5-1 and TRBJ1-1; TCRdb outputs TRBD1, but without DNA this stays unchecked. The CDR3 sequence is 15 residues long. Germline V gene lookup returns CDR1 SGHRS and CDR2 YFSETQ. The CDR3 reads CASSLVTTGNTEAFF. The variable domain in full, completed from reference TRBV5-1 and TRBJ1-1, reads KAGVTQTPRYLIKTRGQQVTLSCSPISGHRSVSWYQQTPGQGLQFLFEYFSETQRNKGNFPGRFSGRQFSNSRSEMNVSTLELGDSALYLCASSLVTTGNTEAFFGQGTRLTVV.

This chain links TRBV5-4 with TRBJ2-3; TCRdb indicates TRBD2, and absent DNA this call remains unverified. Per the germline V gene, CDR1 is SGHNT and CDR2 is YYREEE (reference sequence). This CDR3 is built from 18 residues. The CDR3 is CASSPGQAGRESLDTQYF.

The chain couples TRBV4-2 to TRBJ2-7; TCRdb's D gene call, TRBD2, goes unchecked for lack of DNA. Germline V lookup: CDR1 LGHNA, CDR2 YNFKEQ. The CDR3 consists of 16 residues. Here the CDR3 reads CASSQRSSGDDYEQYF.

The CDR3 loop reads CSVVGRDGYTF. The chain couples TRBV29-1 to TRBJ1-2; TCRdb designates TRBD1, a call that cannot be tested without DNA. Germline V gives CDR1 SQVTM, CDR2 ANQGSEA. This CDR3 contains 11 residues.

The chain uses TRBV19 and TRBJ1-6; the D call from TCRdb, TRBD1, cannot be confirmed without DNA. The CDR3 covers 17 residues. Germline values: CDR1 LNHDA, CDR2 SQIVND (reference sequence). The CDR3 sequence is CASSPQGEGAYNSPLHF.

The rearrangement links TRBV12-3 or TRBV12-4 to TRBJ1-3; TCRdb reports TRBD1, a call that lacks DNA to check it against. The CDR3 length is 15 residues. CDR3 amino acids: CASTPGHISGNTIYF.

The chain uses TRBV15 and TRBJ2-5; TCRdb selects TRBD2, and the lack of DNA leaves this call unchecked. CDR3 length: 13 residues. The germline V gene encodes CDR1 LNHNV and CDR2 YYDKDF (reference sequence). CDR3 residues: CATGSGREETQYF.

The chain carries TRBV20-1 and TRBJ2-1; the TCRdb D gene call, TRBD1, has no DNA to confirm it. Germline CDR1 is DFQATT and CDR2 is SNEGSKA (reference sequence). The CDR3 runs 14 residues. This CDR3 is CSAREGTGNNEQFF.

The chain recombines TRBV6-2 or TRBV6-3 with TRBJ1-5; the TCRdb D gene call, TRBD1, has no DNA to confirm it. Looked up from germline, CDR1 is MNHEY and CDR2 is SVGEGT. CDR3 length: 15 residues. The CDR3 reads CASSRPTGEGQPQHF.

CDR3 amino acids: CASSYPAELFGEQFF. The genes are TRBV6-2 or TRBV6-3 and TRBJ2-1. This CDR3 comprises 15 residues. Germline CDR1 is MNHEY and CDR2 is SVGEGT.

V gene TRBV7-2 combines with J gene TRBJ2-5; TCRdb's D call of TRBD2 is untestable without DNA. The CDR3 is 14 amino acids. Germline assignment: CDR1 SGHTA and CDR2 FQGNSA. This CDR3 is CASSPQREQETQYF. Supplemented by reference TRBV7-2 and TRBJ2-5, the full variable domain reads GAGVSQSPSNKVTEKGKDVELRCDPISGHTALYWYRQSLGQGLEFLIYFQGNSAPDKSGLPSDRFSAERTGGSVSTLTIQRTQQEDSAVYLCASSPQREQETQYFGPGTRLLVL.

The chain uses TRBV2 and TRBJ1-1; TCRdb's D call, TRBD1, is unchecked because there is no DNA. Germline V gives CDR1 SNHLY, CDR2 FYNNEI. This CDR3 contains 12 residues. CDR3 region: CASSVEGGLAFF. Full variable domain (outside the CDR3, taken from reference TRBV2 and TRBJ1-1): EPEVTQTPSHQVTQMGQEVILRCVPISNHLYFYWYRQILGQKVEFLVSFYNNEISEKSEIFDDQFSVERPDGSNFTLKIRSTKLEDSAMYFCASSVEGGLAFFGQGTRLTVV.

V is TRBV29-1 and J is TRBJ2-1; as DNA is missing, the TRBD2 call by TCRdb cannot be tested. The CDR3 extends over 17 amino acids. Germline V gene sequence: CDR1 SQVTM, CDR2 ANQGSEA. The CDR3 sequence: CSVVGLGVSISYNEQFF.

This chain's CDR3 is CASRPTGGRGPQHF. The J gene is TRBJ1-5, the V gene TRBV6-2 or TRBV6-3; absent DNA, TCRdb's TRBD1 call cannot be checked. The CDR3 consists of 14 residues. Germline V gene sequence: CDR1 MNHEY, CDR2 SVGEGT.

The chain joins TRBV12-3 or TRBV12-4 to TRBJ1-1; absent DNA, TCRdb's TRBD1 call cannot be checked. The CDR3 has 16 residues. CDR3 sequence: CASSWVFWDRETEAFF.